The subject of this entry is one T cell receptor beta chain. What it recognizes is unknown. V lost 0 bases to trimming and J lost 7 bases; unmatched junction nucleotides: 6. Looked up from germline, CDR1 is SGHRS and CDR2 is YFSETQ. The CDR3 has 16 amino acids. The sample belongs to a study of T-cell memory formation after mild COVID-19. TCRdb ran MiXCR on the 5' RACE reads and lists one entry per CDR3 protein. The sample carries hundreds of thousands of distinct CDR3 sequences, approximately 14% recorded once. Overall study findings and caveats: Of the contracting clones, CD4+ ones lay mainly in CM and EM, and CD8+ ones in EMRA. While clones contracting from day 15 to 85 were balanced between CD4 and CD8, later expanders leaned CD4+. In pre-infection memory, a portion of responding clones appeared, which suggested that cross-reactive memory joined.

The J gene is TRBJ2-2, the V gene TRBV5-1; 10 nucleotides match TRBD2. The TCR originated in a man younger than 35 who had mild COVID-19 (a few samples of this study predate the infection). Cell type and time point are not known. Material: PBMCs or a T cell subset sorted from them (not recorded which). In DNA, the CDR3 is TGCGCCAGCAGCTTGGCCCCTAGCGGGGGAGGCGGGGAGCTGTTTTTT. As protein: CASSLAPSGGGGELFF. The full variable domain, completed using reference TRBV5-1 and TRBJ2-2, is KAGVTQTPRYLIKTRGQQVTLSCSPISGHRSVSWYQQTPGQGLQFLFEYFSETQRNKGNFPGRFSGRQFSNSRSEMNVSTLELGDSALYLCASSLAPSGGGGELFFGEGSRLTVL.